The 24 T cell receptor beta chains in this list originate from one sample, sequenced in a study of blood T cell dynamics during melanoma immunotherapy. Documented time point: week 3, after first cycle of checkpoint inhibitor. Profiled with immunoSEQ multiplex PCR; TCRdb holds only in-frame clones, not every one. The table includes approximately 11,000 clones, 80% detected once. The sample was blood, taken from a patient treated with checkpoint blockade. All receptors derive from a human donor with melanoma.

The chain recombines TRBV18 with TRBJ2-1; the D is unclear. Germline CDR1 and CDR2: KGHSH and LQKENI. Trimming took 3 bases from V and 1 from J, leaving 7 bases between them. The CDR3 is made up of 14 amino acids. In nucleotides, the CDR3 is TGTGCCAGCTCACCGGAGCCTTCCTACAATGAGCAGTTCTTC. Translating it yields CASSPEPSYNEQFF.

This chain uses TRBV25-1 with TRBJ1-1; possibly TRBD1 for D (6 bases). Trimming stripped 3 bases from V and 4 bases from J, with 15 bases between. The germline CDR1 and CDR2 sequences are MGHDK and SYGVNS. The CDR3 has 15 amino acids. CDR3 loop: CASSEGHGRGTEAFF. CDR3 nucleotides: TGTGCCAGCAGTGAGGGACACGGGCGAGGCACTGAAGCTTTCTTT.

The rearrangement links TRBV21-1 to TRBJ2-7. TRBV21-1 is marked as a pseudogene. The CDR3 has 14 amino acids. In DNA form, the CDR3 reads TGTGCCAGCAGCAAAAATAAGGGGGGCTACGAGCAGTACTTC. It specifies CASSKNKGGYEQYF.

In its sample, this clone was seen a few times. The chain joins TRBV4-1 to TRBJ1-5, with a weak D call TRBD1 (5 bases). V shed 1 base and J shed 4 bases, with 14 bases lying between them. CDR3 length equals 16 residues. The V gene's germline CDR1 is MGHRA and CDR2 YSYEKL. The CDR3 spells CASSQGGSRLNQPQHF. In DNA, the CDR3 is TGCGCCAGCAGCCAAGGGGGGAGCAGGTTAAATCAGCCCCAGCATTTT.

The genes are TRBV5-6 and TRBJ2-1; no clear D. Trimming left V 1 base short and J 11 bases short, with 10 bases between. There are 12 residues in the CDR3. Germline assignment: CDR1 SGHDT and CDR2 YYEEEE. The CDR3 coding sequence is TGTGCCAGCAGCTTGACGGGCCCGAAGCAGTTCTTC. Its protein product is CASSLTGPKQFF.

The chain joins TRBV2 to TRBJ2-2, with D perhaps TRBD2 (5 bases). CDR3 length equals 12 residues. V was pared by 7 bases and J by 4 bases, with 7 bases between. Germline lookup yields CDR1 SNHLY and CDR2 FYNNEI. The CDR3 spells CASNEGTGELFF. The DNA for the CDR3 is TGTGCCAGCAATGAGGGCACCGGGGAGCTGTTTTTT.

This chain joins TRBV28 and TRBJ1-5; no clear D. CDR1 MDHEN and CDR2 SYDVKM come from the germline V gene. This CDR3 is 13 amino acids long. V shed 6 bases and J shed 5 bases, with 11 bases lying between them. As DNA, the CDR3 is TGTGCCAGCAGGGTACGGTGGGATCAGCCCCAGCATTTT. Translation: CASRVRWDQPQHF.

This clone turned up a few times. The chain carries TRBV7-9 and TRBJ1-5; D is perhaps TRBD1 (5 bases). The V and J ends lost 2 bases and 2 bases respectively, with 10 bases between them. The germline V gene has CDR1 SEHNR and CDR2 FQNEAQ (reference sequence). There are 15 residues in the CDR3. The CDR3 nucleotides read TGTGCCAGCAGCTTACAAGGGGACGGCAATCAGCCCCAGCATTTT. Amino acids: CASSLQGDGNQPQHF. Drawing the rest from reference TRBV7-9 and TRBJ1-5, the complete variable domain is DTGVSQNPRHKITKRGQNVTFRCDPISEHNRLYWYRQTLGQGPEFLTYFQNEAQLEKSRLLSDRFSAERPKGSFSTLEIQRTEQGDSAMYLCASSLQGDGNQPQHFGDGTRLSIL.

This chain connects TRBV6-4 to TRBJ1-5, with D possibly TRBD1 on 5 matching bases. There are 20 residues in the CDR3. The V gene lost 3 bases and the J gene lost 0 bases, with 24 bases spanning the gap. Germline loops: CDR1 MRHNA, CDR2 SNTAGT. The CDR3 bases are TGTGCCAGCAGTGAGGGCAGGGATCTGAATATAGACTTTAGCAATCAGCCCCAGCATTTT. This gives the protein CASSEGRDLNIDFSNQPQHF.

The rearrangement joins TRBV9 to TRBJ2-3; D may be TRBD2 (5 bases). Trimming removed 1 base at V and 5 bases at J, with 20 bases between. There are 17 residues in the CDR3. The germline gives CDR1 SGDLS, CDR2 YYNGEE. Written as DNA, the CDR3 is TGTGCCAGCAGCGTAACCGCAACTAGACCGGCCGGAGATACGCAGTATTTT. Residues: CASSVTATRPAGDTQYF.

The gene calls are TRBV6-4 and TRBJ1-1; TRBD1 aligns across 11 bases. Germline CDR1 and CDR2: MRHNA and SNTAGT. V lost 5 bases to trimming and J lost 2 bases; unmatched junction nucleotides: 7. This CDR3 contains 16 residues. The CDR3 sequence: CASSSGQGARNTEAFF. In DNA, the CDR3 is TGTGCCAGCAGTTCCGGACAGGGGGCTCGCAACACTGAAGCTTTCTTT.

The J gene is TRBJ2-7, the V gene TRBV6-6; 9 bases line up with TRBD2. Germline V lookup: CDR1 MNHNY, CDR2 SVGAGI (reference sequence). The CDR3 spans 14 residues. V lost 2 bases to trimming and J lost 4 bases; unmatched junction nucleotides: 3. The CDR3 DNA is TGTGCCAGCAGTTACGCGGGAGGGCCATACGAGCAGTACTTC. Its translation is CASSYAGGPYEQYF.

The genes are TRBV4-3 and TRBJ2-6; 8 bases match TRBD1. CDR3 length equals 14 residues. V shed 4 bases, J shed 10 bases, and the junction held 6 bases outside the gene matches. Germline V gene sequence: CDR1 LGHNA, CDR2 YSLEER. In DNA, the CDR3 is TGCGCCAGCAGCCCGGACAGGGACCCTAACGTCCTGACTTTC. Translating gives CASSPDRDPNVLTF.

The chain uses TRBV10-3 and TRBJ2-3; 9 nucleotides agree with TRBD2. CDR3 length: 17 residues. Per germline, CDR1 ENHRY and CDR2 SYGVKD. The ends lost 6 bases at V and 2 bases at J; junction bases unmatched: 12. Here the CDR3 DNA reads TGTGCCATCAGCCCTACCCGGGGCGGGAGGGCCACAGATACGCAGTATTTT. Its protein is CAISPTRGGRATDTQYF.

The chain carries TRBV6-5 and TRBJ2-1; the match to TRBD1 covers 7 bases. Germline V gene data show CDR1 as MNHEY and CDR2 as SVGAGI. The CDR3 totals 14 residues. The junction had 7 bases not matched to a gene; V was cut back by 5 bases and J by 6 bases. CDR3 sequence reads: CASSPLDRVNEQFF. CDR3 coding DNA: TGTGCCAGCAGTCCCTTAGACAGGGTCAATGAGCAGTTCTTC.

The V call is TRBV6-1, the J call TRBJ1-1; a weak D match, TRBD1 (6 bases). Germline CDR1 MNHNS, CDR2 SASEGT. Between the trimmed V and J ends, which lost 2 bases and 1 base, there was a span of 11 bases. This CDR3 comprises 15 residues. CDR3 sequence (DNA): TGTGCCAGCAGTGAAATGGCAGGGGCGAACACTGAAGCTTTCTTT. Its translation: CASSEMAGANTEAFF.

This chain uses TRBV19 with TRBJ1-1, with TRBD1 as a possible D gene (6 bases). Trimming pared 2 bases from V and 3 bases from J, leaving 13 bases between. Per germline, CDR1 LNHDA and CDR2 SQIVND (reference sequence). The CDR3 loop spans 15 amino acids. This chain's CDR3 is CASSIWGTLDTEAFF. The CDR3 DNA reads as TGTGCCAGTAGTATATGGGGGACACTGGACACTGAAGCTTTCTTT. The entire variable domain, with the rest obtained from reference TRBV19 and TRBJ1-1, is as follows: DGGITQSPKYLFRKEGQNVTLSCEQNLNHDAMYWYRQDPGQGLRLIYYSQIVNDFQKGDIAEGYSVSREKKESFPLTVTSAQKNPTAFYLCASSIWGTLDTEAFFGQGTRLTVV.

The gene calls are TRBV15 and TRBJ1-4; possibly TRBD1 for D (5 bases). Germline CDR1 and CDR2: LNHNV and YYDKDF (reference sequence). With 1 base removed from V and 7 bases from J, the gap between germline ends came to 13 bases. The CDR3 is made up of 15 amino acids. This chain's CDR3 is CATSRGGREGEKLFF. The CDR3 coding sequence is TGTGCCACCAGCAGAGGAGGCAGGGAAGGTGAAAAACTGTTTTTT.

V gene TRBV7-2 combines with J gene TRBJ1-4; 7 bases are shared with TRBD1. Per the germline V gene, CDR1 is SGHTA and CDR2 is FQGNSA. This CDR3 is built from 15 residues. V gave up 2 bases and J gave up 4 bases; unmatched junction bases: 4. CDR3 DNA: TGTGCCAGCAGCTTAAAGGGGGCAGTTAATGAAAAACTGTTTTTT. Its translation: CASSLKGAVNEKLFF.

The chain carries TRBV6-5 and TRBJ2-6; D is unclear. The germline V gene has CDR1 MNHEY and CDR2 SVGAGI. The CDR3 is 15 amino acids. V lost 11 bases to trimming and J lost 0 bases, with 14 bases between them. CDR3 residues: CAAARRTSGANVLTF. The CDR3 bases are TGTGCCGCCGCCAGACGGACCTCTGGGGCCAACGTCCTGACTTTC.

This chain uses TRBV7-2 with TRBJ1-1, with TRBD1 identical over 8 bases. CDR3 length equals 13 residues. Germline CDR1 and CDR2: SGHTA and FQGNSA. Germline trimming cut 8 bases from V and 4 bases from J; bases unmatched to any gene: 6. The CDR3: CASQGAQVTEAFF. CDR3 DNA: TGTGCCAGCCAGGGGGCGCAGGTCACTGAAGCTTTCTTT.

CDR3 coding DNA: TGTGCCAGCAGTTTCCGGGCCAACAATGAGCAGTTCTTC. This translates into CASSFRANNEQFF. The chain combines TRBV2 with TRBJ2-1, with D hard to call. This CDR3 region has 13 residues. The V gene lost 5 bases and the J gene lost 5 bases, with 10 bases spanning the gap. In germline, CDR1 is SNHLY, CDR2 FYNNEI.

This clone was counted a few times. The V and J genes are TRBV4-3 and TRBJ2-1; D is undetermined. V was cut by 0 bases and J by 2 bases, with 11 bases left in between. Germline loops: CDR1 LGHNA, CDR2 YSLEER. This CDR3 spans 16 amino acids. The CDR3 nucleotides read TGCGCCAGCAGCCAAGATAAGCGTTTACCCTACAATGAGCAGTTCTTC. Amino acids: CASSQDKRLPYNEQFF.

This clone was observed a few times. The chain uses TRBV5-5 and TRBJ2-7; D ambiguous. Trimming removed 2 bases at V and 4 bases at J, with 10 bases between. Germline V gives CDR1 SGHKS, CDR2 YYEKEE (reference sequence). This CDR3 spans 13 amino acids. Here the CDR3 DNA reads TGTGCCAGCAGCTTTACGGGCACTTACGAGCAGTACGTC. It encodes CASSFTGTYEQYV.